This T cell receptor (beta chain) was sequenced for a study of blood T cell repertoires in COVID-19. The overall study: Samples representing acute and convalescent COVID-19 were sourced from the United States, Italy and Spain. Sample material is recorded as cDNA or gDNA derived from T cells, B-cell-depleted T cells, or PBMCs.

The CDR3 loop spans 15 amino acids. The ends were cut back, 1 base at V and 5 bases at J, with 15 bases in the middle. Per the germline V gene, CDR1 is SGHAT and CDR2 is FQDESV (reference sequence). Data came from immunoSEQ multiplex PCR; TCRdb stores just in-frame clones and leaves some out. The sample has hundreds of thousands of clones, around 84% seen once. Individuals drawn from approximately 26 US areas were about 18 to 89 years old. Cohort 3 donors counted as recovered after two negative PCRs, clearance, or resolved symptoms. This receptor was identified in a man between 18 and 35 years old who had recovered from COVID-19. J is TRBJ2-7 and V is TRBV11-1; D not resolved. Sequenced material: PBMCs or T cells enriched from blood (not recorded which). CDR3 bases: TGTGCCAGCAGCTTAGACGGCCTAGGCGGCAACGAGCAGTACTTC. It is translated as CASSLDGLGGNEQYF. Together with reference TRBV11-1 and TRBJ2-7, the CDR3 gives the full variable domain: EAEVAQSPRYKITEKSQAVAFWCDPISGHATLYWYRQILGQGPELLVQFQDESVVDDSQLPKDRFSAERLKGVDSTLKIQPAELGDSAMYLCASSLDGLGGNEQYFGPGTRLTVT.